This entry lists 29 T cell receptor beta chains sequenced from one sample in a study of blood T cell repertoires in COVID-19. The assay was immunoSEQ multiplex PCR, and TCRdb's table has in-frame clones only and misses some. The sample contains around 59,000 clones, about 73% of which appear only once. Material: peripheral blood. These receptors were taken from a woman between 50 and 59 years old with active or convalescent COVID-19.

This chain links TRBV15 with TRBJ2-7; 8 bases fit TRBD2. V lost 0 bases and J lost 2; bases outside the gene matches: 6. The germline gives CDR1 LNHNV, CDR2 YYDKDF (reference sequence). This CDR3 region has 16 residues. The CDR3 here is CATSRERREAAYEQYF. Written as DNA, the CDR3 is TGTGCCACCAGCAGAGAAAGGCGGGAGGCGGCCTACGAGCAGTACTTC.

V is TRBV18 and J is TRBJ1-6; 8 bases agree with TRBD1. J lost 10 bases, V lost 6 bases, and 5 bases had no gene match. The CDR3 extends over 13 amino acids. Looked up from germline, CDR1 is KGHSH and CDR2 is LQKENI. Here the CDR3 reads CASSQTGDSPLHF. The CDR3 bases are TGTGCCAGCTCTCAGACAGGGGACTCACCCCTCCACTTT.

The sample holds a few counts of this clone. The chain is built from TRBV27 and TRBJ1-2; 7 positions match TRBD1. The CDR3 consists of 16 residues. V shed 5 bases and J 3 bases; nucleotides not matched to a gene: 12. Germline values: CDR1 MNHEY, CDR2 SMNVEV (reference sequence). The CDR3 nucleotides are TGTGCCAGCAGTGGGACAGAGGGTCGAGGGTACTATGGCTACACCTTC. Its protein is CASSGTEGRGYYGYTF.

The J gene is TRBJ2-1, the V gene TRBV19; TRBD2 aligns across 7 bases. The V and J ends lost 6 bases and 13 bases, in that order; junction bases with no gene match: 21. The CDR3 length is 16 residues. Per the germline V gene, CDR1 is LNHDA and CDR2 is SQIVND (reference sequence). The CDR3 nucleotides read TGTGCCAGTAGCATGCCCTGGCTAGCGGACTCGAGGACCCAGTTCTTC. This gives the protein CASSMPWLADSRTQFF.

The chain links TRBV9 to TRBJ2-7, with TRBD1 matching over 9 bases. This CDR3 is built from 15 residues. The germline V gene has CDR1 SGDLS and CDR2 YYNGEE. Trimming took 0 bases from V and 3 from J; bases not matched to a gene: 4. CDR3 nucleotide sequence: TGTGCCAGCAGCGTAGAAGGGACAGGGTTCTACGAGCAGTACTTC. Protein: CASSVEGTGFYEQYF.

V is TRBV3-1 (or the pseudogene TRBV3-2) and J is TRBJ1-2, with 10 positions matching TRBD1. The CDR3 extends over 15 amino acids. Trimming took 5 bases from V and 5 from J; bases not matched to a gene: 8. Germline V gene lookup returns CDR1 LGHDT and CDR2 YNNKEL (reference sequence). DNA for the CDR3: TGTGCCAGCAGCTTCCGGACAGGGGGGGGTTATGGCTACACCTTC. Protein product: CASSFRTGGGYGYTF.

This chain uses TRBV5-1 with TRBJ2-5; 8 nucleotides match TRBD1. Germline loops: CDR1 SGHRS, CDR2 YFSETQ. The CDR3 runs to 14 residues. V gave up 0 bases and J gave up 6 bases; unmatched junction bases: 4. The CDR3 DNA reads TGCGCCAGCAGCTTGGTTACCAGGGGGCAGACCCAGTACTTC. Translation gives CASSLVTRGQTQYF.

V and J are TRBV2 and TRBJ2-1; D remains unclear. The length of the CDR3 is 12 residues. The ends were cut back, 8 bases at V and 6 bases at J, with 11 bases in the middle. CDR1 SNHLY and CDR2 FYNNEI come from the germline V gene. As DNA, the CDR3 is TGTGCCAGCGGTAGGCAGGCCAATGAGCAGTTCTTC. It encodes CASGRQANEQFF.

The table lists this clone with a count of one. The chain carries TRBV5-1 and TRBJ2-1; D possibly corresponds to TRBD2 (5 bases). CDR1 SGHRS and CDR2 YFSETQ come from the germline V gene. There are 13 residues in the CDR3. V was shortened by 5 bases and J by 5 bases, with 11 bases between the two germline ends. The CDR3, as DNA: TGCGCCAGCAGTACCCTCGGGAACAATGAGCAGTTCTTC. Translating it yields CASSTLGNNEQFF. The variable domain in full, with the rest retrieved from reference TRBV5-1 and TRBJ2-1, is KAGVTQTPRYLIKTRGQQVTLSCSPISGHRSVSWYQQTPGQGLQFLFEYFSETQRNKGNFPGRFSGRQFSNSRSEMNVSTLELGDSALYLCASSTLGNNEQFFGPGTRLTVL.

This chain joins TRBV5-1 and TRBJ1-4; TRBD1 agrees at 9 bases. The CDR3 is 14 amino acids. Per the germline V gene, CDR1 is SGHRS and CDR2 is YFSETQ. The V and J ends lost 5 bases and 4 bases, in that order; junction bases with no gene match: 3. The chain's CDR3 is CASSRDRDNEKLFF. CDR3 sequence (DNA): TGCGCCAGCAGTCGGGACAGGGATAATGAAAAACTGTTTTTT.

This clone was recorded once. The genes are TRBV10-3 and TRBJ2-7, with D tentatively TRBD1 (6 bases). Between the trimmed V and J ends, which lost 2 bases and 12 bases, there was a span of 17 bases. This CDR3 is 13 amino acids long. The germline CDR1 and CDR2 sequences are ENHRY and SYGVKD. The DNA of the CDR3 is TGTGCCATCAGTGAGGAGGGGGAGAGGGCGCGGTACTTC. Translating gives CAISEEGERARYF.

The rearrangement links TRBV30 to TRBJ1-2; a possible D gene is TRBD1 (5 bases). The CDR3 has 14 amino acids. V dropped 4 bases and J dropped 4 bases, with 16 bases sitting between them. Germline-derived CDR1 and CDR2 are GTSNPN and SVGIG (reference sequence). DNA of the CDR3: TGTGCCTGGAAGGTAGCAGGTGGGGCCTATGGCTACACCTTC. It encodes CAWKVAGGAYGYTF.

This clone was counted a few times. Different DNA sequences within this sample yield the same CDR3. The J gene is TRBJ2-7, the V gene TRBV5-5; 10 bases are a match to TRBD2. Germline loops: CDR1 SGHKS, CDR2 YYEKEE (reference sequence). V shed 0 bases and J 3 bases; nucleotides not matched to a gene: 3. The CDR3 totals 15 residues. CDR3 nucleotide sequence: TGTGCCAGCAGCTTGGTGTCTAGCGGGAGCTACGAGCAGTACTTC. This codes for CASSLVSSGSYEQYF.

This clone has a handful of counts. The J gene is TRBJ2-7, the V gene TRBV11-3; TRBD1 matches 11 bases. Germline V gene sequence: CDR1 SGHNT, CDR2 YENEEA. This CDR3 comprises 15 residues. Germline trimming cut 5 bases from V and 4 bases from J; bases unmatched to any gene: 7. In DNA form, the CDR3 reads TGTGCCAGCAGCCCTGGACAGGGGGCGGGGTACGAGCAGTACTTC. Translating gives CASSPGQGAGYEQYF.

The table lists this clone with a count of one. This chain joins TRBV7-9 and TRBJ2-7; 11 bases are shared with TRBD2. Germline V gene data show CDR1 as SEHNR and CDR2 as FQNEAQ (reference sequence). The ends lost 5 bases at V and 5 bases at J; junction bases unmatched: 11. This CDR3 comprises 16 residues. CDR3 region: CASSPPGLAVPHEQYF. DNA of the CDR3: TGTGCCAGCAGCCCACCGGGACTAGCGGTACCCCACGAGCAGTACTTC.

V usage is TRBV28 and J usage is TRBJ2-3, with 7 bases aligning to TRBD2. The V and J ends lost 5 bases and 3 bases, in that order; junction bases with no gene match: 5. The CDR3 is made up of 14 amino acids. The germline V gene encodes CDR1 MDHEN and CDR2 SYDVKM. The chain's CDR3 is CASSDGLGTDTQYF. For the CDR3, the DNA is TGTGCCAGCAGTGATGGACTAGGAACAGATACGCAGTATTTT.

This chain uses TRBV18 with TRBJ2-7; D possibly corresponds to TRBD1 (5 bases). CDR1 and CDR2 from the germline V gene are KGHSH and LQKENI. This CDR3 has 14 residues. Trimming removed 5 bases at V and 2 bases at J, with 13 bases between. CDR3 DNA: TGTGCCAGCTCAAAAGGGGCCCAGACCTACGAGCAGTACTTC. It yields the protein CASSKGAQTYEQYF.

J is TRBJ2-7 and V is TRBV2; 7 bases agree with TRBD2. V trimming: 3 bases; J trimming: 2 bases; junction bases outside the gene matches: 7. CDR1 is SNHLY and CDR2 is FYNNEI in the germline V gene. The CDR3 has 15 amino acids. The CDR3 nucleotides read TGTGCCAGCAGTGAGGGACTAATGGACACCTACGAGCAGTACTTC. Translated, it gives CASSEGLMDTYEQYF.

There are a few counts of this clone. The rearrangement links TRBV7-9 to TRBJ2-7; D perhaps matches TRBD1 (5 bases). The CDR3 length is 14 residues. The ends were cut back, 1 base at V and 0 bases at J, with 7 bases in the middle. Germline assignment: CDR1 SEHNR and CDR2 FQNEAQ (reference sequence). CDR3 nucleotide sequence: TGTGCCAGCAGCTTAGGGGGCGGCTCCTACGAGCAGTACTTC. Protein product: CASSLGGGSYEQYF.

The rearrangement uses TRBV20-1 and TRBJ1-2; D not certain. The germline gives CDR1 DFQATT, CDR2 SNEGSKA (reference sequence). This CDR3 is 11 amino acids long. V gave up 8 bases and J gave up 1 base, with 8 bases separating them. For the CDR3, the DNA is TGCAGTACGGGAGATAACTATGGCTACACCTTC. Amino acids: CSTGDNYGYTF.

J is TRBJ2-1 and V is TRBV12-3 or TRBV12-4, with D possibly TRBD1 on 5 matching bases. V dropped 5 bases and J dropped 8 bases, with 7 bases sitting between them. This CDR3 has 11 amino acids. CDR3 DNA: TGTGCCAGCAGTATCAGGGATGAGCAGTTCTTC. It yields the protein CASSIRDEQFF.

The V and J genes are TRBV7-6 and TRBJ2-1, with D perhaps TRBD2 (6 bases). The CDR3 is 16 residues long. Trimming cost V 2 bases and J 8 bases, with 19 bases left between them. Germline lookup yields CDR1 SGHVS and CDR2 FNYEAQ. CDR3 region: CASSLKIRRGSDEQFF. CDR3 DNA: TGTGCCAGCAGCTTAAAAATTCGGAGGGGAAGCGATGAGCAGTTCTTC.

This chain uses TRBV19 with TRBJ2-1; a weak D match, TRBD2 (6 bases). The CDR3 is made up of 18 amino acids. The V end lost 3 bases, the J end lost 4 bases, and 22 bases lay between the germline ends. Looked up from germline, CDR1 is LNHDA and CDR2 is SQIVND (reference sequence). CDR3: CASSILSPTRTHYNEQFF. The CDR3 DNA reads TGTGCCAGTAGTATCCTATCCCCGACTAGAACCCATTACAATGAGCAGTTCTTC.

V is TRBV21-1 and J is TRBJ2-1; the D call TRBD2 from the table was never checked on the DNA. TRBV21-1 is reported as a pseudogene. The CDR3 has 17 residues. The CDR3 sequence is CASSKERRGSSYNEQFF. The CDR3, as DNA: TGTGCCAGCAGCAAAGAAAGGCGGGGGAGCTCCTACAATGAGCAGTTCTTC.

The chain couples TRBV3-1 (or the pseudogene TRBV3-2) to TRBJ1-4; weak D call: TRBD1 (6 bases). The CDR3 is made up of 15 amino acids. V gave up 6 bases and J gave up 8 bases, with 19 bases separating them. The V gene's germline CDR1 is LGHDT and CDR2 YNNKEL (reference sequence). The CDR3 region is CASSKTGMKGEKLFF. The CDR3 DNA follows: TGTGCCAGCAGTAAAACAGGGATGAAAGGGGAAAAACTGTTTTTT.

This clone was seen once. The chain combines TRBV27 with TRBJ1-2, with 7 bases identical to TRBD1. CDR1 MNHEY and CDR2 SMNVEV come from the germline V gene (reference sequence). Trimming removed 2 bases from V and 8 bases from J; junction bases left unmatched: 8. The CDR3 covers 14 residues. The CDR3 is CASSLDPRGTGYTF. The CDR3 DNA reads as TGTGCCAGCAGTTTAGACCCCAGGGGGACCGGCTACACCTTC.

The J gene is TRBJ2-3, the V gene TRBV9; 7 bases fit TRBD2. The CDR3 extends over 13 amino acids. The germline V gene encodes CDR1 SGDLS and CDR2 YYNGEE. V gave up 0 bases and J gave up 11 bases; unmatched junction bases: 6. CDR3 DNA: TGTGCCAGCAGCGTAGCTGGCGGGAGTGGGCAGTATTTT. Its translation is CASSVAGGSGQYF.

The rearrangement joins TRBV30 to TRBJ1-3, with no clear D. The V end was cut by 7 bases, the J end by 0 bases, with 10 bases between. CDR3 length: 13 residues. Germline CDR1 reads GTSNPN; CDR2 reads SVGIG (reference sequence). The CDR3 DNA is TGTGCCTCGGGATTCGGCTCTGGAAACACCATATATTTT. Encoded protein: CASGFGSGNTIYF.

This chain connects TRBV28 to TRBJ2-3; maybe TRBD2 (8 bases). The ends were cut back, 8 bases at V and 2 bases at J, with 20 bases in the middle. Germline V CDR1 and CDR2: MDHEN, SYDVKM. This CDR3 region has 16 residues. The CDR3 nucleotides are TGTGCCAGCGGTACTAGCGGAGGGGGCCACACAGATACGCAGTATTTT. It is translated as CASGTSGGGHTDTQYF.